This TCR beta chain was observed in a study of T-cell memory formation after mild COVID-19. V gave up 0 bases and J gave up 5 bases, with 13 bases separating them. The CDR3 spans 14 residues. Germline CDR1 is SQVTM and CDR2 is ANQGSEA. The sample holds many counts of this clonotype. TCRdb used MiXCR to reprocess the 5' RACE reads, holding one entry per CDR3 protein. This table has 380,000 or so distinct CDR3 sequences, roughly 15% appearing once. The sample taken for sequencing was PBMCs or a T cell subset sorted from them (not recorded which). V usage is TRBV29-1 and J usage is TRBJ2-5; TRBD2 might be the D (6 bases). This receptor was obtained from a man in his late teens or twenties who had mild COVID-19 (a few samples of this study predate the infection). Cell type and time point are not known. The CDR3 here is CSVEDPEGSETQYF. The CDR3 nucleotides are TGCAGCGTTGAAGATCCGGAGGGATCCGAGACCCAGTACTTC.